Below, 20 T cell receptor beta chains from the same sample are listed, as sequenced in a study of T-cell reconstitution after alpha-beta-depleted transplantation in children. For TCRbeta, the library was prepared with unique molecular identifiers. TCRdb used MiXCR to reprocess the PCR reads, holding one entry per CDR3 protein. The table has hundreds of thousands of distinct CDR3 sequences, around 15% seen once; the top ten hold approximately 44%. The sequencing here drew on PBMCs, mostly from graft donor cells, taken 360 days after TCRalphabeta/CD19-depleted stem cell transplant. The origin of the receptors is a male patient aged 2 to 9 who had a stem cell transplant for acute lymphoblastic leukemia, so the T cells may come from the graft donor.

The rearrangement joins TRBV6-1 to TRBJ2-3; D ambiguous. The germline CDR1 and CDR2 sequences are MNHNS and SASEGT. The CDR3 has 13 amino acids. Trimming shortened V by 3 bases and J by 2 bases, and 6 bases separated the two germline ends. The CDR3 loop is CASSEAYTDTQYF. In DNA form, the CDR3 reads TGTGCCAGCAGTGAGGCATACACAGATACGCAGTATTTT.

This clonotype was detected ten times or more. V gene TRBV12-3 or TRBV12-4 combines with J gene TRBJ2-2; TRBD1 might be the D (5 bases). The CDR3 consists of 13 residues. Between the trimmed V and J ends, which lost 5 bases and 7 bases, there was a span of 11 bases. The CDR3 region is CASSLQGIGELFF. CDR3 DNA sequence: TGTGCCAGCAGTCTCCAGGGAATCGGGGAGCTGTTTTTT.

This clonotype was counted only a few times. As DNA, the CDR3 is TGTGCCAGCAGAGCTTTGACTAGCGGGGCCTACAATGAGCAGTTCTTC. Amino acid sequence: CASRALTSGAYNEQFF. V usage is TRBV6-1 and J usage is TRBJ2-1; TRBD2 agrees at 11 bases. This CDR3 region has 16 residues. The germline gives CDR1 MNHNS, CDR2 SASEGT. With V trimmed by 6 bases and J by 2 bases, 6 bases remained unmatched.

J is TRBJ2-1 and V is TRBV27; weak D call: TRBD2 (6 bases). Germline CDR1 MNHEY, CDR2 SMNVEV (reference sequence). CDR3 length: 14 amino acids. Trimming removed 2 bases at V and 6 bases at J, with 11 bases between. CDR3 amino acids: CASSLLAGPNEQFF. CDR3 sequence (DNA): TGTGCCAGCAGTTTACTGGCGGGACCCAATGAGCAGTTCTTC.

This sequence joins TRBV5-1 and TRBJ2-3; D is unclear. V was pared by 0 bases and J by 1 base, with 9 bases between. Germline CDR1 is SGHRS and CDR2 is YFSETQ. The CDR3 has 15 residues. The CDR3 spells CASSLAVAGTDTQYF. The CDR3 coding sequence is TGCGCCAGCAGCTTGGCCGTAGCAGGCACAGATACGCAGTATTTT.

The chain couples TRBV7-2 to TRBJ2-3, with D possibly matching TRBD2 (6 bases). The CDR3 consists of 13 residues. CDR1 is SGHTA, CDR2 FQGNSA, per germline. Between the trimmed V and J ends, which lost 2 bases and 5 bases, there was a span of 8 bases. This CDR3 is CASSLYSGDTQYF. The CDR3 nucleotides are TGTGCCAGCAGCTTATATAGCGGAGATACGCAGTATTTT. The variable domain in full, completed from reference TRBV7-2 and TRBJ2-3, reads GAGVSQSPSNKVTEKGKDVELRCDPISGHTALYWYRQSLGQGLEFLIYFQGNSAPDKSGLPSDRFSAERTGGSVSTLTIQRTQQEDSAVYLCASSLYSGDTQYFGPGTRLTVL.

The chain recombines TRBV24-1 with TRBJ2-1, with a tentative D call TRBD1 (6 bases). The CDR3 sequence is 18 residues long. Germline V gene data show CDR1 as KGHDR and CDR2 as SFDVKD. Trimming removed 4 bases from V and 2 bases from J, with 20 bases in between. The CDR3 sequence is CATSDSQRWGPTYNEQFF. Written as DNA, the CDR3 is TGTGCCACCAGTGACTCGCAAAGGTGGGGGCCTACCTACAATGAGCAGTTCTTC.

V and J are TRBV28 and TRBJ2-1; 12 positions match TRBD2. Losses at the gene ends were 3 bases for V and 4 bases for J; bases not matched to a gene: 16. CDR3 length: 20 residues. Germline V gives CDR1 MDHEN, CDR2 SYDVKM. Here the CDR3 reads CASSLGPFATSGSQYNEQFF. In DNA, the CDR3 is TGTGCCAGCAGTTTGGGGCCTTTTGCGACTAGCGGGAGTCAGTACAATGAGCAGTTCTTC.

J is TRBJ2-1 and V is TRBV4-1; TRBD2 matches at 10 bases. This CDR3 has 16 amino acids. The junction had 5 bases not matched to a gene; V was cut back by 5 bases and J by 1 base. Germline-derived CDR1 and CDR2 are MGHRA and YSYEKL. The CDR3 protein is CASSSLAGDSYNEQFF. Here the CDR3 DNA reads TGCGCCAGCAGCTCCCTAGCGGGAGATTCCTACAATGAGCAGTTCTTC.

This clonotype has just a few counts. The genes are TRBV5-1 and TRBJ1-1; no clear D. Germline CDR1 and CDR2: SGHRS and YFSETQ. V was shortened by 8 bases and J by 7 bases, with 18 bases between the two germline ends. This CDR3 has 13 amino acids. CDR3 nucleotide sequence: TGCGCCAGAAGTCAACTCGGAGCCAGTGAAGCTTTCTTT. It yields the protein CARSQLGASEAFF.

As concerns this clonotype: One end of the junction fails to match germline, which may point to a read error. CDR3 coding DNA: TGTGCCAGCGGCTTGGGGGGGGCGCCCCAAGAGACCCAGTACTTC. It encodes CASGLGGAPQETQYF. The chain combines TRBV11-2 with TRBJ2-5, with D possibly matching TRBD2 (7 bases). The germline CDR1 and CDR2 sequences are SGHAT and FQNNGV. The CDR3 has 15 amino acids.

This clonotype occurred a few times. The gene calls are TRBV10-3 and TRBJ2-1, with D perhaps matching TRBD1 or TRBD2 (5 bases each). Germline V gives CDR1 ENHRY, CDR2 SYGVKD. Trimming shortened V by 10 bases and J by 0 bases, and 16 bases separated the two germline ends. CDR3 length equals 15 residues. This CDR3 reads CATGQEAGSYNEQFF. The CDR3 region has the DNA TGTGCCACCGGACAAGAGGCGGGCTCCTACAATGAGCAGTTCTTC.

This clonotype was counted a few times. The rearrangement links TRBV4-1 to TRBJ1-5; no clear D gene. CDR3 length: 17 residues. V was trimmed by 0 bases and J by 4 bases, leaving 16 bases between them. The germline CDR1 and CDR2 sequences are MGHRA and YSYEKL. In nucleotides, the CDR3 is TGCGCCAGCAGCCAAGAAGTGCTGGGCAGCATAAATCAGCCCCAGCATTTT. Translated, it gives CASSQEVLGSINQPQHF.

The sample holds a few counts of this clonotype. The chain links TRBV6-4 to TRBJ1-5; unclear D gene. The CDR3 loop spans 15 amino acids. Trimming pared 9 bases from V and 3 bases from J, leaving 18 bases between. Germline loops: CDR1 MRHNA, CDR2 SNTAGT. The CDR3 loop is CARSTWRANNQPQHF. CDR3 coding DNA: TGTGCCAGATCTACGTGGAGGGCTAACAATCAGCCCCAGCATTTT.

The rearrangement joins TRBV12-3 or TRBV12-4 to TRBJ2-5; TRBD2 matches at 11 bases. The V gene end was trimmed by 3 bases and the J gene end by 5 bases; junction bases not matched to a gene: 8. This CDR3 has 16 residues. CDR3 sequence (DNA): TGTGCCAGCAGTTTCGGGACTAGCGGAGGAGGGGAGACCCAGTACTTC. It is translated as CASSFGTSGGGETQYF.

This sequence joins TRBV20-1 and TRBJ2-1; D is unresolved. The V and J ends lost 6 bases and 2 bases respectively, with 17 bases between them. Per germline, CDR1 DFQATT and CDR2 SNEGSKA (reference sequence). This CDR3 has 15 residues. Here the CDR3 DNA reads TGCAGTGCCGAGGATCGTTCGGCGGCCTACAATGAGCAGTTCTTC. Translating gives CSAEDRSAAYNEQFF.

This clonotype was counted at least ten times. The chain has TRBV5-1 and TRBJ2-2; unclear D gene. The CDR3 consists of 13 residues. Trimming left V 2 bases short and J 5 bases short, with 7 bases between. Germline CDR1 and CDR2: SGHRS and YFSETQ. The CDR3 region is CASSFRVTGELFF. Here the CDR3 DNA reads TGCGCCAGCAGCTTCCGGGTTACCGGGGAGCTGTTTTTT.

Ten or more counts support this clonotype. The CDR3 DNA is TGCGCCAGCAGCCGCGGGACTAGCGGAACTACAGATACGCAGTATTTT. It yields the protein CASSRGTSGTTDTQYF. The chain has TRBV4-3 and TRBJ2-3; TRBD2 aligns across 11 bases. V was pared by 4 bases and J by 3 bases, with 6 bases of the junction left unmatched. CDR3 length: 16 amino acids. The V gene's germline CDR1 is LGHNA and CDR2 YSLEER.

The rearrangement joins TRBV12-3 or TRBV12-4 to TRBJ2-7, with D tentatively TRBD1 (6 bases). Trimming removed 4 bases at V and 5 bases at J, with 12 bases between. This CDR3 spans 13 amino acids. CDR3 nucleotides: TGTGCCAGCAGTTACAGGGTTAAGGACGAGCAGTACTTC. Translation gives CASSYRVKDEQYF.

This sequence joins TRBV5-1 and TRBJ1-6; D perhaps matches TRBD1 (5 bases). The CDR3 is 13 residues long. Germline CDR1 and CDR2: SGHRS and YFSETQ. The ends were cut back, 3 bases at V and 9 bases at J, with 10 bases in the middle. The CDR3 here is CASSYSQGSPLHF. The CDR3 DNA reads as TGCGCCAGCAGCTACAGCCAGGGTTCACCCCTCCACTTT.